This TCR beta chain was documented in a study of OX40 agonist ivuxolimab in advanced cancers. Looking at the study overall: Ivuxolimab, which targeted the costimulatory receptor OX40 (CD134), was an agonistic, fully human IgG2 monoclonal antibody. Intravenous ivuxolimab was administered to patients every 2 weeks at six dose levels: 0.01, 0.1, 0.3, 1.5, 3 and 10 mg/kg. Of the approximately 54 patients in dose escalation, some 19 had hepatocellular carcinoma, some 15 had melanoma, 9 had renal cell carcinoma and 9 had head and neck cancer. In the dose-escalation cohort, 65% to 85% of patients were male, and the mean age was approximately 60 years with a range of about 20 to 80. Prior anti-PD-1, anti-PD-L1 or anti-CTLA-4 therapy was permitted, and about two fifths of dose-escalation patients had received checkpoint inhibitors. Partial responses occurred in three dose-escalation patients: two with cutaneous melanoma and one with hepatocellular carcinoma. Peripheral TCRbeta sequencing aimed to test whether ivuxolimab altered TCR sequence diversity and caused clonal T-cell expansion. The paper reports the monotherapy dose-escalation portion (N of about 47 patients) of the phase I ivuxolimab trial. Overall study results and their limits: In the 0.1-3.0 mg/kg groups, partial responders were among the patients with the lowest normalized peripheral clonal expansion, particularly in CD8+ T cells. Which antigens the clonally expanded peripheral T cells were specific for was not determined. At doses from 0.1 to 3.0 mg/kg, clonal expansion was seen in both CD4+ and CD8+ blood T cells between baseline and week 6. After ivuxolimab, more expanded clones were found on average in CD8+ T cells than in CD4+ T cells. Low levels of normalized T-cell clonal expansion were also seen in some nonresponding patients.

Comment on this clone: Its antigen remains undetermined. Base quality data are lacking; no much larger clone is found one base away.

Genomic DNA was isolated from the sorted cells so that the TCRbeta CDR3 region could be sequenced. TCRbeta CDR3 regions were sequenced using the immunoSEQ Assay. Imported from immuneACCESS, the table was reduced by TCRdb to in-frame sequences with V and J called. These copies leave out some clones; in studies compared against another copy, an unresolved V gene accounts for under half, and the cause of the remainder is not known. Present in this sample are 25,000 to 30,000 clones, 65% to 90% of which were seen just once. The top ten hold roughly 16% of the sample. The CDR3 spans 14 residues, from the cysteine through the phenylalanine. The DNA shown is the 42-base CDR3, in frame from base 1. Trimming takes 10 bases off V and 0 bases off J; junction bases not matched to a gene: 5. As encoded in the germline V gene, CDR1 is SNHLY while CDR2 is FYNNEI. The trial excluded patients who had a history of autoimmune disease or were on systemic immunosuppression. In every dose cohort, peripheral blood was drawn for TCR sequencing at baseline, cycle 4 day 1, and cycle 7 day 1. Samples were obtained from an open-label, multicenter, first-in-human phase I dose-escalation trial of ivuxolimab. Adults with locally advanced or metastatic melanoma, renal cell carcinoma, hepatocellular carcinoma or head and neck squamous cell carcinoma were enrolled in the trial. CD4+ and CD8+ T cells were sorted separately from peripheral blood before TCR sequencing.

The V gene is TRBV2 and the J gene is TRBJ2-4; the junction holds 8 bases that match TRBD1. The specimen comprised CD4+ or CD8+ T cells sorted from blood, sampled in a trial of the OX40 agonist ivuxolimab. The TCR sequence derives from an adult with an advanced solid tumor such as melanoma, head and neck, liver or kidney cancer. Here is the DNA: TGTGCCAAACAGGGGGACTTAGCCAAAAACATTCAGTACTTC. It encodes CAKQGDLAKNIQYF.